This TCR beta chain came from a study of T cell responses to AZD1222 COVID-19 vaccine. Germline lookup yields CDR1 MDHEN and CDR2 SYDVKM. The CDR3 sequence is 14 residues long. Deletions cut 6 bases from V and 0 bases from J, with 9 bases between. Generated by immunoSEQ multiplex PCR, the TCRdb table keeps only in-frame clones and is missing some. The sample includes 150,000 or so clones, more than 90% of them seen just once. The specimen comprised peripheral blood, sampled on day 0 of AZD1222 vaccination. This TCR came from an adult in good health. This chain connects TRBV28 to TRBJ2-4; D uncertain. The CDR3 region has the DNA TGTGCCAGCAGGAAGGACCTAGCCAAAAACATTCAGTACTTC. Translating it yields CASRKDLAKNIQYF.